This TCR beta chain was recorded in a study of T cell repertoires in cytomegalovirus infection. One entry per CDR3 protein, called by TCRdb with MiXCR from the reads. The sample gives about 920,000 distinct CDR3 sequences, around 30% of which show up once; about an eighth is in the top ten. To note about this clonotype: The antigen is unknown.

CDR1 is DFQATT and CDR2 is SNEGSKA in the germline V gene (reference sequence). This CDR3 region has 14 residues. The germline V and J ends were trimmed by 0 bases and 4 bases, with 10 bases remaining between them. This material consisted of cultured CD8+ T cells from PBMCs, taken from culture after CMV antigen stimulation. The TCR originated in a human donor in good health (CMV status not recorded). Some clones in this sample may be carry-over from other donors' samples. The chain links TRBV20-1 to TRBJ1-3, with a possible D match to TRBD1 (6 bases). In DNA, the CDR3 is TGCAGTGCTAGAGATCCTGACAGGGGAAACACCATATATTTT. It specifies CSARDPDRGNTIYF.